This entry describes one T cell receptor beta chain. Its antigen is undetermined. J lost 3 bases, V lost 1 base, and 10 bases had no gene match. Germline assignment: CDR1 LNHDA and CDR2 SQIVND (reference sequence). This CDR3 region has 18 residues. The data were obtained in a study of OX40 agonist ivuxolimab in advanced cancers. Study-level information: All patients had ivuxolimab intravenously every 2 weeks at 0.01 to 10 mg/kg. Eligibility rules accepted prior anti-PD-1, anti-PD-L1 or anti-CTLA-4 therapy, and around 44% had some. Two cutaneous melanoma patients and one hepatocellular carcinoma patient, three in all, had partial responses. General study results and limits: At 0.1 to 3.0 mg/kg and by week 6, CD4+ and CD8+ T cells in the blood had expanded clonally.

Assay used: immunoSEQ multiplex PCR; TCRdb lists only in-frame clones, some missing. The repertoire holds 70,000 to 95,000 clones, with about 82% as singletons. This specimen was CD4+ or CD8+ T cells sorted from blood, taken in a trial of the OX40 agonist ivuxolimab. The source of this sequence is an adult with an advanced solid tumor such as melanoma, head and neck, liver or kidney cancer. The V call is TRBV19, the J call TRBJ1-5; 9 bases are a match to TRBD1. In DNA form, the CDR3 reads TGTGCCAGTAGTATAGTCGGACAGGGGATTGTCTTCAATCAGCCCCAGCATTTT. It specifies CASSIVGQGIVFNQPQHF.